This record concerns one TCR beta chain sequence. The ends were cut back, 0 bases at V and 6 bases at J, with 11 bases in the middle. CDR1 is MNHNS, CDR2 SASEGT, per germline. The CDR3 is 14 residues long. During its preparation, the TCRbeta library received unique molecular identifiers. TCRdb reprocessed the PCR reads via MiXCR and lists one record per CDR3 protein. The repertoire holds 600,000 to 700,000 distinct CDR3 sequences, with roughly 15% as singletons. This sample was taken from a study of T-cell reconstitution after alpha-beta-depleted transplantation in children. The sequence derives from a human donor who donated a stem cell graft to a child with acute myeloid leukemia. Source: PBMCs from the stem cell graft donor, taken from the stem cell graft. The rearrangement uses TRBV6-1 and TRBJ1-1; D is undetermined. DNA for the CDR3: TGTGCCAGCAGTGAAGCATGGAGTGGGGCTGAAGCTTTCTTT. Translation: CASSEAWSGAEAFF.